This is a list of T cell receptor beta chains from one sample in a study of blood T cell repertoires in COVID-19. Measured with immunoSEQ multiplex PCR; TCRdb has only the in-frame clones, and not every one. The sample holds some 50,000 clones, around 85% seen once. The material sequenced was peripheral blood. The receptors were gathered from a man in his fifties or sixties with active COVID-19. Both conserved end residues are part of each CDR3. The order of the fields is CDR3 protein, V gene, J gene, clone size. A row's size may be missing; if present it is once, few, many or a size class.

CASSFGTINTEAFF	TRBV7-9	TRBJ1-1	.
CAISEDTGGNTEAFF	TRBV10-3	TRBJ1-1	medium-sized
CASRDTGEETQYF	TRBV2	TRBJ2-5	.
CASSVEGAVTGELFF	TRBV9	TRBJ2-2	.
CASSLAGGEYNEQFF	TRBV28	TRBJ2-1	few
CASSLTGTPYGYTF	TRBV14	TRBJ1-2	.
CASSRLAGPYNEQFF	TRBV5-1	TRBJ2-1	.
CASSRADSFGEKLFF	TRBV19	TRBJ1-4	.
CASSVMGRGSANYGYTF	TRBV2	TRBJ1-2	.
CASSPGQANSPLHF	TRBV2	TRBJ1-6	.
CRSLPAGQGF	TRBV20-1	TRBJ1-2	.
CASSPSGTGHFLGELFF	TRBV28	TRBJ2-2	.
CASSRSLDRWSSYNSPLHF	TRBV6-6	TRBJ1-6	.
CASSLVSLAGGGAEAFF	TRBV5-6	TRBJ1-1	.
CASSKRDGLGYTF	TRBV2	TRBJ1-2	.
CASSQEATRGTEAFF	TRBV4-2	TRBJ1-1	few
CATTGLAGGREQFF	TRBV3-1/TRBV3-2	TRBJ2-1	.
CASSPVRAAGELFF	TRBV11-2	TRBJ2-2	.
CASSPGLAHADTQYF	TRBV5-5	TRBJ2-3	.
CASSAEGAMNEKLFF	TRBV5-5	TRBJ1-4	.
CASSAGLRDTGELFF	TRBV27	TRBJ2-2	.
CASSIVGDSNQPQHF	TRBV19	TRBJ1-5	.
CASIGPQGLQAFF	TRBV6-5	TRBJ1-1	few
CASSLGTIRYEQYF	TRBV28	TRBJ2-7	.
CASSLISDRVYPQHF	TRBV28	TRBJ1-5	.
CASSLAFEQFF	TRBV7-8	TRBJ2-1	.
CASGPGTLIYEQYF	TRBV10-3	TRBJ2-7	few
CASGRDRVDQPQHF	TRBV6-5	TRBJ1-5	.
CASSQDRGWLNTEAFF	TRBV4-3	TRBJ1-1	once
CASSYGTGDYYGYTF	TRBV19	TRBJ1-2	.
CASSYSRAGLIHSGANVLTF	TRBV6-2/TRBV6-3	TRBJ2-6	.
CAISGGGLNTEAFF	TRBV10-3	TRBJ1-1	.
CASRGQGPEAFF	TRBV9	TRBJ1-1	.
CASSQAGLAGAQETQYF	TRBV4-3	TRBJ2-5	.
CASTPGPGMNTEAFF	TRBV27	TRBJ1-1	.
CASSLNSGEQYF	TRBV6-5	TRBJ2-7	.
CASTERTGKNYGYTF	TRBV6-5	TRBJ1-2	.
CASSKGQTHEQYF	TRBV19	TRBJ2-7	.
CASSPGQGALAKNIQYF	TRBV3-1/TRBV3-2	TRBJ2-4	.
CASTGLADYEQYF	TRBV6-5	TRBJ2-7	.
CASSLDRDYGYTF	TRBV5-4	TRBJ1-2	.
CASSLSGANVLTF	TRBV6-5	TRBJ2-6	.
CAIDRIYTGELFF	TRBV4-1	TRBJ2-2	once
CASKHGLAEYNEQFF	TRBV5-6	TRBJ2-1	.
CASSDQAGGQDTQYF	TRBV5-1	TRBJ2-3	.
CASSKSTGDNYGYTF	TRBV6-5	TRBJ1-2	.
CASIVGGFYNEQFF	TRBV28	TRBJ2-1	.
CASSYMVTGVGEQYF	TRBV6-6	TRBJ2-7	.